The rows below give T cell receptor beta chains drawn from one sample of a study of CXCR3-negative and CXCR3-positive naive CD8 T cells. TCRdb reprocessed the 5' RACE reads and keeps a single row for each CDR3 protein, giving no DNA. This sample lists 130,000 or so distinct CDR3 sequences; its ten largest clones have 0.4% to 0.5%. The specimen sequenced was naive CXCR3+ CD8+ T cells from blood. All receptors derive from a human donor in good health. Some clones in this sample may be carry-over from other donors' samples. CDR3s include the opening cysteine and the closing phenylalanine or tryptophan.

TRBJ2-5 | TRBV28 | 12 | CASQGLAETQYF
TRBJ2-7 | TRBV5-4 | 16 | CASSLQGVLLSYEQYF
TRBJ2-5 | TRBV12-3/TRBV12-4 | 16 | CASSPPSAGDPQTQYF
TRBJ2-2 | TRBV19 | 15 | CASSGRHLNTGELFF
TRBJ2-3 | TRBV23-1 | 17 | CASPWHVARERTGPVNF
TRBJ2-7 | TRBV14 | 13 | CASSQERGYEQYF
TRBJ2-5 | TRBV5-5 | 15 | CASSWGAGAPETQYF
TRBJ2-2 | TRBV10-2 | 12 | CASRGNTGELFF
TRBJ2-1 | TRBV29-1 | 17 | CSVAGSGGTLFYNEQFF
TRBJ2-1 | TRBV7-9 | 13 | CASSLSEYNEQFF
TRBJ2-1 | TRBV5-4 | 14 | CASSLGDAYNEQFF
TRBJ1-1 | TRBV7-9 | 17 | CASSLEERVVMNTEAFF
TRBJ2-3 | TRBV12-3/TRBV12-4 | 16 | CASSLLAGGRTDTQYF
TRBJ1-1 | TRBV13 | 16 | CASSLRRDRGNTEAFF
TRBJ1-2 | TRBV4-2 | 19 | CASSQELSGTGGGNYGYTF
TRBJ2-1 | TRBV12-3/TRBV12-4 | 12 | CASSRLKGEQFF
TRBJ2-7 | TRBV4-1 | 14 | CASSRTGTGNEQYF
TRBJ2-1 | TRBV20-1 | 14 | CSARSGGAENEQFF
TRBJ1-1 | TRBV12-3/TRBV12-4 | 14 | CASTPEGGATEAFF
TRBJ2-2 | TRBV2 | 15 | CASSEGTTHTGELFF
TRBJ2-7 | TRBV29-1 | 12 | CSVEGLAGEQYF
TRBJ2-1 | TRBV28 | 14 | CASSLRGGRNEQFF
TRBJ1-2 | TRBV28 | 15 | CASRRLPTTDYGYTF
TRBJ2-1 | TRBV6-6 | 12 | CASSYSVPEQFF
TRBJ2-2 | TRBV7-9 | 15 | CASSFWGTNTGELFF
TRBJ2-1 | TRBV28 | 15 | CASSPTARNHNEQFF
TRBJ2-1 | TRBV29-1 | 14 | CSVELRSSYNEQFF
TRBJ2-1 | TRBV5-5 | 17 | CASSLAGSGSSYNEQFF